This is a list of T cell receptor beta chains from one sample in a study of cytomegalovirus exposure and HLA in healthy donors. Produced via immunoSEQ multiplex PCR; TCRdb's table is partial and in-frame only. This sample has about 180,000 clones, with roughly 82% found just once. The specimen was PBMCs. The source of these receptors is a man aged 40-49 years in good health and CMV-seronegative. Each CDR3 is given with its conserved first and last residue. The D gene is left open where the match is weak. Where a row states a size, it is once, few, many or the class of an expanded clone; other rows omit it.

cdr3_aa: CASSPIGQGGPEAFF
cdr3_nt: TGTGCCAGCTCACCAATCGGACAGGGTGGCCCTGAAGCTTTCTTT
j_call: TRBJ1-1
clone_size: .
d_call: TRBD1
v_call: TRBV18

cdr3_aa: CASSRGVQGGNEKLFF
cdr3_nt: TGCGCCAGCAGCCGTGGGGTACAGGGGGGTAATGAAAAATTGTTTTTT
j_call: TRBJ1-4
clone_size: .
d_call: TRBD1
v_call: TRBV4-3

cdr3_aa: CASSNPGQSNEQFF
cdr3_nt: TGTGCCAGTAGTAACCCGGGACAGAGCAATGAGCAGTTCTTC
j_call: TRBJ2-1
clone_size: once
d_call: TRBD1
v_call: TRBV19

cdr3_aa: CASSLELAGGRETQYF
cdr3_nt: TGTGCCAGCAGCTTAGAACTAGCGGGGGGACGGGAGACCCAGTACTTC
j_call: TRBJ2-5
clone_size: .
d_call: TRBD2
v_call: TRBV11-2

cdr3_aa: CASTIGGSNQPQHF
cdr3_nt: TGTGCCAGCACCATAGGGGGAAGCAATCAGCCCCAGCATTTT
j_call: TRBJ1-5
clone_size: .
d_call: .
v_call: TRBV28

cdr3_aa: CASSLVLISNQPQHF
cdr3_nt: TGTGCCAGCAGTTTAGTCCTAATTAGCAATCAGCCCCAGCATTTT
j_call: TRBJ1-5
clone_size: .
d_call: .
v_call: TRBV28

cdr3_aa: CASETGGTGEDEQYF
cdr3_nt: TGTGCCAGCGAAACGGGAGGGACAGGGGAAGACGAGCAGTACTTC
j_call: TRBJ2-7
clone_size: once
d_call: TRBD1
v_call: TRBV28

cdr3_aa: CAGIRPGGGEKLFF
cdr3_nt: TGTGCCGGCATCCGCCCGGGGGGCGGGGAAAAACTGTTTTTT
j_call: TRBJ1-4
clone_size: .
d_call: .
v_call: TRBV30

cdr3_aa: CASSRQGLYYNEQFF
cdr3_nt: TGTGCCAGCAGCCGACAGGGGCTGTACTACAATGAGCAGTTCTTC
j_call: TRBJ2-1
clone_size: .
d_call: TRBD1
v_call: TRBV5-6

cdr3_aa: CARSPRTGEYNEQFF
cdr3_nt: TGTGCCAGAAGCCCAAGGACAGGGGAGTACAATGAGCAGTTCTTC
j_call: TRBJ2-1
clone_size: once
d_call: .
v_call: TRBV7-5

cdr3_aa: CAISDLQGSSYEQYF
cdr3_nt: TGTGCCATCAGTGATTTACAGGGGAGCTCCTACGAGCAGTACTTC
j_call: TRBJ2-7
clone_size: .
d_call: TRBD1
v_call: TRBV10-3

cdr3_aa: CASSPWTGGHTEAFF
cdr3_nt: TGTGCCAGCAGTCCGTGGACAGGGGGGCACACTGAAGCTTTCTTT
j_call: TRBJ1-1
clone_size: .
d_call: TRBD1
v_call: TRBV27

cdr3_aa: CASSPTAGVRYEQYF
cdr3_nt: TGTGCCAGCAGCCCAACAGCCGGGGTGAGGTACGAGCAGTACTTC
j_call: TRBJ2-7
clone_size: .
d_call: .
v_call: TRBV11-2

cdr3_aa: CASSLGTSGSQGYEQYF
cdr3_nt: TGTGCCAGCAGCCTCGGGACTAGCGGGAGCCAGGGGTACGAGCAGTACTTC
j_call: TRBJ2-7
clone_size: .
d_call: TRBD2
v_call: TRBV7-3

cdr3_aa: CASSPRGHGTNEQFF
cdr3_nt: TGTGCCAGCAGTCCCAGGGGTCACGGAACCAATGAGCAGTTCTTC
j_call: TRBJ2-1
clone_size: once
d_call: .
v_call: TRBV28

cdr3_aa: CASNRDRVFNTIYF
cdr3_nt: TGTGCCAGCAATAGGGACAGGGTTTTCAACACCATATATTTT
j_call: TRBJ1-3
clone_size: .
d_call: TRBD1
v_call: TRBV6-6

cdr3_aa: CASSVAGRGGTEAFF
cdr3_nt: TGTGCCAGCAGCGTAGCGGGGCGGGGGGGGACTGAAGCTTTCTTT
j_call: TRBJ1-1
clone_size: .
d_call: .
v_call: TRBV9

cdr3_aa: CASSPGQGTYEQYF
cdr3_nt: TGTGCCAGCAGCCCGGGACAGGGTACCTACGAGCAGTACTTC
j_call: TRBJ2-7
clone_size: once
d_call: TRBD1
v_call: TRBV6-1

cdr3_aa: CASSRTGDPKLFF
cdr3_nt: TGTGCCAGTAGTCGTACCGGAGATCCGAAACTGTTTTTT
j_call: TRBJ1-4
clone_size: few
d_call: .
v_call: TRBV19

cdr3_aa: CASSESGGVAKNIQYF
cdr3_nt: TGTGCCAGCAGTGAAAGTGGGGGGGTAGCCAAAAACATTCAGTACTTC
j_call: TRBJ2-4
clone_size: .
d_call: TRBD2
v_call: TRBV6-4

cdr3_aa: CASSFGTGQTQYF
cdr3_nt: TGTGCCAGCAGCTTTGGGACAGGGCAGACCCAGTACTTC
j_call: TRBJ2-5
clone_size: .
d_call: TRBD1
v_call: TRBV7-2

cdr3_aa: CASSPPRGKWYNSPLHF
cdr3_nt: TGTGCCAGCAGCCCCCCAAGAGGGAAGTGGTATAATTCACCCCTCCACTTT
j_call: TRBJ1-6
clone_size: .
d_call: .
v_call: TRBV7-9

cdr3_aa: CASSRTRSYNEQFF
cdr3_nt: TGTGCCAGCAGTCGGACTAGATCCTACAATGAGCAGTTCTTC
j_call: TRBJ2-1
clone_size: .
d_call: TRBD2
v_call: TRBV28

cdr3_aa: CATSEYSRTGELFF
cdr3_nt: TGTGCCACCAGCGAGTATTCTCGCACCGGGGAGCTGTTTTTT
j_call: TRBJ2-2
clone_size: .
d_call: .
v_call: TRBV15

cdr3_aa: CASSVLQDNTEAFF
cdr3_nt: TGTGCCAGCAGCGTTCTTCAGGATAACACTGAAGCTTTCTTT
j_call: TRBJ1-1
clone_size: .
d_call: .
v_call: TRBV9

cdr3_aa: CASSAGRGAGLYGYTF
cdr3_nt: TGTGCCAGCAGCGCCGGTAGGGGTGCAGGCCTCTATGGCTACACCTTC
j_call: TRBJ1-2
clone_size: .
d_call: .
v_call: TRBV9

cdr3_aa: CASAYLYEQYF
cdr3_nt: TGTGCCAGCGCCTATCTCTACGAGCAGTACTTC
j_call: TRBJ2-7
clone_size: .
d_call: .
v_call: TRBV2

cdr3_aa: CASSQTSGAYNEQFF
cdr3_nt: TGTGCCAGCAGCCAGACTAGCGGGGCCTACAATGAGCAGTTCTTC
j_call: TRBJ2-1
clone_size: .
d_call: TRBD2
v_call: TRBV5-4

cdr3_aa: CASSPGLAGGTGELFF
cdr3_nt: TGTGCCAGCAGCCCAGGACTAGCGGGGGGCACCGGGGAGCTGTTTTTT
j_call: TRBJ2-2
clone_size: .
d_call: TRBD2
v_call: TRBV11-3

cdr3_aa: CASSEFQGAGGYTF
cdr3_nt: TGTGCCAGCAGTGAATTTCAGGGGGCCGGTGGCTACACCTTC
j_call: TRBJ1-2
clone_size: .
d_call: TRBD1
v_call: TRBV2

cdr3_aa: CAWGGAFPSGEQFF
cdr3_nt: TGTGCCTGGGGAGGGGCGTTCCCCTCAGGCGAGCAGTTCTTC
j_call: TRBJ2-1
clone_size: once
d_call: .
v_call: TRBV30

cdr3_aa: CASSRTGNNSPLHF
cdr3_nt: TGTGCCAGCAGTCGGACGGGGAATAATTCACCCCTCCACTTT
j_call: TRBJ1-6
clone_size: .
d_call: .
v_call: TRBV7-9

cdr3_aa: CASSRTGGRGYGYTF
cdr3_nt: TGTGCCAGCAGCCGTACAGGGGGCCGGGGCTATGGCTACACCTTC
j_call: TRBJ1-2
clone_size: .
d_call: TRBD1
v_call: TRBV5-6

cdr3_aa: CASSPGSGVDTEAFF
cdr3_nt: TGTGCCAGCTCACCAGGGTCAGGGGTGGACACTGAAGCTTTCTTT
j_call: TRBJ1-1
clone_size: .
d_call: .
v_call: TRBV18

cdr3_aa: CASSYSSASGRDEQFF
cdr3_nt: TGTGCCAGCAGTTACTCGAGTGCTAGCGGGAGAGATGAGCAGTTCTTC
j_call: TRBJ2-1
clone_size: .
d_call: TRBD2
v_call: TRBV6-5

cdr3_aa: CAGARSGGYTF
cdr3_nt: TGTGCCGGAGCCCGTTCTGGGGGCTACACCTTC
j_call: TRBJ1-2
clone_size: .
d_call: .
v_call: TRBV30

cdr3_aa: CASSLASVTSGRTEKYF
cdr3_nt: TGTGCCAGCAGCTTAGCTTCCGTGACTAGCGGGAGGACAGAAAAGTACTTC
j_call: TRBJ2-5
clone_size: .
d_call: TRBD2
v_call: TRBV7-2

cdr3_aa: CASSLRVETQYF
cdr3_nt: TGTGCCAGCAGTTTGCGGGTAGAGACCCAGTACTTC
j_call: TRBJ2-5
clone_size: .
d_call: .
v_call: TRBV28

cdr3_aa: CASRYRVADGYTF
cdr3_nt: TGTGCCAGCAGATACAGGGTCGCGGATGGCTACACCTTC
j_call: TRBJ1-2
clone_size: few
d_call: .
v_call: TRBV5-4

cdr3_aa: CASTLGTGESGYTF
cdr3_nt: TGTGCCAGTACCCTTGGGACAGGGGAATCTGGCTACACCTTC
j_call: TRBJ1-2
clone_size: .
d_call: TRBD1
v_call: TRBV19

cdr3_aa: CASSLGNRGPATGELFF
cdr3_nt: TGTGCCAGCAGCTTGGGCAACAGGGGGCCGGCCACCGGGGAGCTGTTTTTT
j_call: TRBJ2-2
clone_size: .
d_call: TRBD1
v_call: TRBV5-5

cdr3_aa: CATSRGRTGLETQYF
cdr3_nt: TGTGCCACCAGCAGAGGACGGACAGGGCTCGAGACCCAGTACTTC
j_call: TRBJ2-5
clone_size: .
d_call: TRBD1
v_call: TRBV15

cdr3_aa: CASSRGGRTGFEFF
cdr3_nt: TGTGCCAGCAGCCGGGGGGGGCGCACGGGGTTTGAGTTCTTC
j_call: TRBJ2-1
clone_size: .
d_call: TRBD2
v_call: TRBV7-8

cdr3_aa: CASSLERAGANNEQFF
cdr3_nt: TGCGCCAGCAGCTTGGAACGAGCGGGGGCAAACAATGAGCAGTTCTTC
j_call: TRBJ2-1
clone_size: .
d_call: TRBD2
v_call: TRBV5-1

cdr3_aa: CASSALAGLQETQYF
cdr3_nt: TGCGCCAGCAGTGCGCTAGCGGGTCTGCAAGAGACCCAGTACTTC
j_call: TRBJ2-5
clone_size: .
d_call: TRBD2
v_call: TRBV10-2

cdr3_aa: CASSYPSSRESNEKLFF
cdr3_nt: TGTGCCAGCAGCTACCCCTCCAGCCGGGAATCTAATGAAAAACTGTTTTTT
j_call: TRBJ1-4
clone_size: .
d_call: .
v_call: TRBV7-6

cdr3_aa: CASSGPSSGSPEQFF
cdr3_nt: TGTGCCAGCAGTGGACCCTCAAGCGGGAGTCCTGAGCAGTTCTTC
j_call: TRBJ2-1
clone_size: .
d_call: TRBD2
v_call: TRBV25-1

cdr3_aa: CASSPPGVRSYNEQFF
cdr3_nt: TGTGCCAGCAGCCCCCCCGGGGTCCGCTCCTACAATGAGCAGTTCTTC
j_call: TRBJ2-1
clone_size: .
d_call: .
v_call: TRBV11-1

cdr3_aa: CSVRARQPNTEAFF
cdr3_nt: TGCAGCGTCCGCGCGAGACAGCCTAACACTGAAGCTTTCTTT
j_call: TRBJ1-1
clone_size: .
d_call: .
v_call: TRBV29-1

cdr3_aa: CASRGRTSGTDGELFF
cdr3_nt: TGTGCCAGCAGGGGGAGGACTAGCGGGACTGACGGGGAGCTGTTTTTT
j_call: TRBJ2-2
clone_size: once
d_call: TRBD2
v_call: TRBV6-6

cdr3_aa: CASSEGQGTAYNEQFF
cdr3_nt: TGTGCCAGCAGTGAAGGACAGGGGACAGCCTACAATGAGCAGTTCTTC
j_call: TRBJ2-1
clone_size: .
d_call: TRBD1
v_call: TRBV6-1

cdr3_aa: CASSRDSLGNQPQHF
cdr3_nt: TGTGCCAGCAGCCGCGACAGTCTCGGCAATCAGCCCCAGCATTTT
j_call: TRBJ1-5
clone_size: .
d_call: .
v_call: TRBV5-5

cdr3_aa: CASSLWGGSYEQYF
cdr3_nt: TGTGCCAGCAGCCTGTGGGGCGGCTCCTACGAGCAGTACTTC
j_call: TRBJ2-7
clone_size: .
d_call: .
v_call: TRBV5-6

cdr3_aa: CASSLALAGDTDTQYF
cdr3_nt: TGTGCCAGCAGCTTAGCACTAGCGGGGGACACAGATACGCAGTATTTT
j_call: TRBJ2-3
clone_size: .
d_call: TRBD2
v_call: TRBV7-9

cdr3_aa: CASSFPKNIQYF
cdr3_nt: TGTGCCAGCAGTTTCCCGAAAAACATTCAGTACTTC
j_call: TRBJ2-4
clone_size: .
d_call: .
v_call: TRBV28

cdr3_aa: CASSLAWLAGVSGELFF
cdr3_nt: TGCGCCAGCAGCTTGGCCTGGCTAGCGGGGGTTTCCGGGGAGCTGTTTTTT
j_call: TRBJ2-2
clone_size: .
d_call: TRBD2
v_call: TRBV5-1

cdr3_aa: CASSLDRQGVYEQYF
cdr3_nt: TGTGCCAGCAGCTTAGATCGACAGGGTGTCTACGAGCAGTACTTC
j_call: TRBJ2-7
clone_size: .
d_call: TRBD1
v_call: TRBV11-2

cdr3_aa: CASSSTGTTYNEQFF
cdr3_nt: TGTGCCAGCAGCTCGACCGGGACAACCTACAATGAGCAGTTCTTC
j_call: TRBJ2-1
clone_size: .
d_call: .
v_call: TRBV11-3